This TCR beta chain was obtained from a study of T cell repertoires in cytomegalovirus infection. Germline trimming cut 2 bases from V and 2 bases from J; bases unmatched to any gene: 5. The CDR3 is 16 residues long. Germline loops: CDR1 SGHTA, CDR2 FQGTGA. TCRdb re-called the reads with MiXCR, one entry per CDR3 protein. The sample lists around 180,000 distinct CDR3 sequences, roughly 28% occurring once. This sequence was found in a human donor in good health (CMV status not recorded). Some clones in this sample may be carry-over from other donors' samples. The specimen was PBMCs. The rearrangement uses TRBV7-3 and TRBJ2-2, with 7 bases lining up with TRBD1. The CDR3 DNA is TGTGCCAGCAGCTTACGGGCAGGGGGAAACACCGGGGAGCTGTTTTTT. Its translation is CASSLRAGGNTGELFF.